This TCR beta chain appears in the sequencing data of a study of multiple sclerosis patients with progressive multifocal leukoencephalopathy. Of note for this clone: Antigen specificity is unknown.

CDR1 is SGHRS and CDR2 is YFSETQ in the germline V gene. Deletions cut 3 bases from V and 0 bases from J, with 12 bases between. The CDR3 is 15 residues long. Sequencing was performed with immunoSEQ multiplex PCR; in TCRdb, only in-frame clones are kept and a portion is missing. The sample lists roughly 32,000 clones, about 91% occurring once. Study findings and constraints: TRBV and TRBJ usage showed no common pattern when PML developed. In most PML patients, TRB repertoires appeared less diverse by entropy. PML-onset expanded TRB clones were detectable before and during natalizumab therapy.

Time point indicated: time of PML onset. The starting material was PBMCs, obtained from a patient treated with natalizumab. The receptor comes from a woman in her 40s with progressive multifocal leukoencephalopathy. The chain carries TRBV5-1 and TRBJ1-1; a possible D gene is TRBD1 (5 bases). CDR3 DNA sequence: TGCGCCAGCAGCTGGGGCTCCGGATTGAACACTGAAGCTTTCTTT. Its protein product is CASSWGSGLNTEAFF.